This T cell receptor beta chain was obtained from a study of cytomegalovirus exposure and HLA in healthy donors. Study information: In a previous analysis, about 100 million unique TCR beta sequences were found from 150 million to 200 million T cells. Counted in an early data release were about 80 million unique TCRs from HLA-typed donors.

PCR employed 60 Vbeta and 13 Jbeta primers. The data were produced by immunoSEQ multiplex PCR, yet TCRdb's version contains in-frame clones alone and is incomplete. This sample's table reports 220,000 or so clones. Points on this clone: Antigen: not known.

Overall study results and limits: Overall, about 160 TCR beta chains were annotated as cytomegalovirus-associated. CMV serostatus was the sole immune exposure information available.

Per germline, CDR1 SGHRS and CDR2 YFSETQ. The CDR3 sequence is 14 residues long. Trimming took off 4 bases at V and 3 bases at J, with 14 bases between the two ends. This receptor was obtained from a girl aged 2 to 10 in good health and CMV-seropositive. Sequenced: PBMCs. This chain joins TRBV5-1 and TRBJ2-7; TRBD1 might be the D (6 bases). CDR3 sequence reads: CASSPQTGNYEQYF. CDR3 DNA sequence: TGCGCCAGCAGCCCCCAGACAGGAAACTACGAGCAGTACTTC.